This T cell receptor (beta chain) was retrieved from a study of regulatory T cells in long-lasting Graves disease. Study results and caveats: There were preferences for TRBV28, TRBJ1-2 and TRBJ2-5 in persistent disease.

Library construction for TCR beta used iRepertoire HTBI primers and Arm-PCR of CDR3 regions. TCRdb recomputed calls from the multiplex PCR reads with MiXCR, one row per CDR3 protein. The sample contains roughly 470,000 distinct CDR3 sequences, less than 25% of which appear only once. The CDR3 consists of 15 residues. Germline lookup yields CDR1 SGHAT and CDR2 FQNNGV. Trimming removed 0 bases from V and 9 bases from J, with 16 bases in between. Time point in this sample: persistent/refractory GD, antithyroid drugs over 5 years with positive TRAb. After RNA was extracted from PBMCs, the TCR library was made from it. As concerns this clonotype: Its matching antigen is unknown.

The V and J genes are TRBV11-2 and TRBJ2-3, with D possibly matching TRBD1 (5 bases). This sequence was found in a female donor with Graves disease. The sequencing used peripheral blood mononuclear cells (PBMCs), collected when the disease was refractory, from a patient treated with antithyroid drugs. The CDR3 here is CASSLEGVLMKTQYF. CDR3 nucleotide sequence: TGTGCCAGCAGCTTAGAAGGGGTCCTGATGAAAACGCAGTATTTT.